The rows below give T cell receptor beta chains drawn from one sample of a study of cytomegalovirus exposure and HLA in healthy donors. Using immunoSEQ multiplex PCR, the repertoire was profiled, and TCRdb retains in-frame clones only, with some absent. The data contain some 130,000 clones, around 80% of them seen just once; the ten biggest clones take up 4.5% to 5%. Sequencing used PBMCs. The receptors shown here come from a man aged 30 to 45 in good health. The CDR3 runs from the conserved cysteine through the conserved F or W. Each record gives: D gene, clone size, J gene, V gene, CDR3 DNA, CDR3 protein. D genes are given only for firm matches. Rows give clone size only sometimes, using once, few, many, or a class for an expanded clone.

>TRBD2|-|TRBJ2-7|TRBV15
TGTGCCACCAGCAGAAGCGGGAGGTCCCCCTACGAGCAGTACTTC
CATSRSGRSPYEQYF
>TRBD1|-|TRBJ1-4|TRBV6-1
TGTGCCAGCAGTAACGGACAGGGTGAACATGAAAAACTGTTTTTT
CASSNGQGEHEKLFF
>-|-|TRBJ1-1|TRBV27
TGTGCCAGCAGTTCAGGGTTGAGAGCTTTCTTT
CASSSGLRAFF
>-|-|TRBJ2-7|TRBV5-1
TGCGCCAGCAGCTTGACAGCCCCTCCAAGCTCCTACGAGCAGTACTTC
CASSLTAPPSSYEQYF
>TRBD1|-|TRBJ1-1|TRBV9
TGTGCCAGCAGCCCACAGGGGGACACTGAAGCTTTCTTT
CASSPQGDTEAFF
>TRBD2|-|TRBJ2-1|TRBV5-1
TGCGCCAGCGCTACCGGGGGGGGAAGGGGTCGTGAGCAGTTCTTC
CASATGGGRGREQFF
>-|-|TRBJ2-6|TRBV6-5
TGTGCCAGCGTCAAAGGGGGGGCTGGGGCCAACGTCCTGACTTTC
CASVKGGAGANVLTF
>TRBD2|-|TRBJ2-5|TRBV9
TGTGCCAGCAGCGTAGTAGCGGGAGCAGAGACCCAGTACTTC
CASSVVAGAETQYF
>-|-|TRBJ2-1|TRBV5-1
TGCGCCAGCACAGGGGAGGGATTTAACAATGAGCAGTTCTTC
CASTGEGFNNEQFF
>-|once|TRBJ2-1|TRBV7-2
TGTGCCAGCAGCTTAGGCTTAGGGGGTGGCAATGAGCAGTTCTTC
CASSLGLGGGNEQFF
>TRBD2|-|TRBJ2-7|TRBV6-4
TGTGCCAGCAGAGGGACTAGCGCCAAACCCAGGGGGCTTTCCGAGCAGTACTTC
CASRGTSAKPRGLSEQYF
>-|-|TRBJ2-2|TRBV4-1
TGCGCCAGCAGCCAACAGGGGCGACACACCGGGGAGCTGTTTTTT
CASSQQGRHTGELFF
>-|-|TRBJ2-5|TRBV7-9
TGTTCCAGCAGCCCCGAGATATGGGAGACCCAGTACTTC
CSSSPEIWETQYF
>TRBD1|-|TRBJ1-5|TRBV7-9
TGTGCCAGCAGCTCTCAGGGGGGATATCAGCCCCAGCATTTT
CASSSQGGYQPQHF
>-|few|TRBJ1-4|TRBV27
TGTGCCAGCCGGCCGGGGGTCTACGAAAAACTGTTTTTT
CASRPGVYEKLFF
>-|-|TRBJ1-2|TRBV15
TGTGCCACCAGCAGAGATTACAGTAACTATGGCTACACCTTC
CATSRDYSNYGYTF
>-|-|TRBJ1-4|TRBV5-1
TGCGCCAGCAGCTTGGCGGGAGGGAATGAAAAACTGTTTTTT
CASSLAGGNEKLFF
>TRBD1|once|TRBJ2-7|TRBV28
TGTGCCAGCAGTACAGGGGCTTACGAGCAGTACTTC
CASSTGAYEQYF
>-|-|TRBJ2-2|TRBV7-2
TGTGCCAGCAGCCCACGCGGGCTAGCCAGCACCGGGGAGCTGTTTTTT
CASSPRGLASTGELFF
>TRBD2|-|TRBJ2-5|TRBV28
TGTGCCACCTCCTCGGAGGGGCTAGCGGGAGGGTCAGAGACCCAGTACTTC
CATSSEGLAGGSETQYF
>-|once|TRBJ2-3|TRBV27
TGTGCCAGCAGTTTAGTGGGGCCAGATACGCAGTATTTT
CASSLVGPDTQYF
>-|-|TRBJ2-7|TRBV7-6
TGTGCCAGCAGCTCTGACGGGGAATCCTACGAGCAGTACTTC
CASSSDGESYEQYF
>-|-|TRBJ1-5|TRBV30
TGTGCCTGGAGTGTACTTCGGGAGAGCAATCAGCCCCAGCATTTT
CAWSVLRESNQPQHF
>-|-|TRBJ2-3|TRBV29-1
TGCAGCGTTGAACTAGGATCGCTCACAGATACGCAGTATTTT
CSVELGSLTDTQYF
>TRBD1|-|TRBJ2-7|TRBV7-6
TGTGCCAGCAGCTTAGGTTCGACAGGGTGGTCTCTCTACGAGCAGTACTTC
CASSLGSTGWSLYEQYF